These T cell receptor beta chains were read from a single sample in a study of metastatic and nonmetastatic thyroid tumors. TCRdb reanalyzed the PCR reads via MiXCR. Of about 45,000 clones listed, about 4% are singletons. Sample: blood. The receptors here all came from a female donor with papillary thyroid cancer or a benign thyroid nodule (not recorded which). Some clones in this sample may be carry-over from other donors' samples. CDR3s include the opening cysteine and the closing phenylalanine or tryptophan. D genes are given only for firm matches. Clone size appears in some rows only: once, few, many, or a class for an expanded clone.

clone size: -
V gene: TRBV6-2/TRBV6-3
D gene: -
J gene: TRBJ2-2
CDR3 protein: CASSYWGAGELFF
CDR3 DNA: TGTGCCAGCAGTTATTGGGGGGCCGGGGAGCTGTTTTTT

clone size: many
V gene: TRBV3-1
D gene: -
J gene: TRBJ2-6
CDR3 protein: CASSPFFSVGANVLTF
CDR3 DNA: TGTGCCAGCAGCCCGTTCTTTAGCGTTGGGGCCAACGTCCTGACTTTC

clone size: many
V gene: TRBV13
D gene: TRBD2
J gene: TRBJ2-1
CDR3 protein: CASSYVRGGSYNEQFF
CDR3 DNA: TGTGCCAGCAGCTACGTGCGGGGGGGCTCCTACAATGAGCAGTTCTTC

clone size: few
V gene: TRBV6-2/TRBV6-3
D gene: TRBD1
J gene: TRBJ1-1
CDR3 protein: CASSYSRQGGLNTKSFF
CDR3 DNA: TGTGCCAGCAGTTACAGCCGACAGGGAGGGTTAAACACTAAATCTTTCTTT

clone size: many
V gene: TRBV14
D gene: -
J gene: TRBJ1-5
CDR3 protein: CASSQGTGTSNQPQHF
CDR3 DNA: TGTGCCAGCAGCCAGGGGACGGGAACCAGCAATCAGCCCCAGCATTTT

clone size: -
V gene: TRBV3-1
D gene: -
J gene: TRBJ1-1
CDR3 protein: CASSQVSGSTEAFF
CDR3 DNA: TGTGCCAGCAGCCAAGTTTCGGGAAGCACTGAAGCTTTCTTT

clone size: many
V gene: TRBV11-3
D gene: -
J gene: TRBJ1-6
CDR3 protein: CASNHGGENNSPLHF
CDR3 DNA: TGTGCCAGCAACCACGGCGGGGAAAATAATTCACCCCTCCACTTT

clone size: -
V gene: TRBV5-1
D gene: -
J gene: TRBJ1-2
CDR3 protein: CASSYDGLWGYTF
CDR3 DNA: TGCGCCAGCAGCTACGACGGCCTCTGGGGCTACACCTTC

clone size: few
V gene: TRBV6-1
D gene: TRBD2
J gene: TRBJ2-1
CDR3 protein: CASNRGGAWGEQFF
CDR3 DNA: TGTGCCAGCAATCGGGGGGGGGCATGGGGTGAGCAGTTCTTC

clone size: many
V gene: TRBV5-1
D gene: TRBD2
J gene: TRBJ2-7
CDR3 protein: CASSLEGVIAGAYWYF
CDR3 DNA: TGCGCCAGCAGCTTGGAGGGGGTTATAGCGGGAGCCTACTGGTACTTC

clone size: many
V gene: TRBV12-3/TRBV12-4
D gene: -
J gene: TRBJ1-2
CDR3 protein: CASRPLAADGYTF
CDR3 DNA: TGTGCCAGCAGGCCCCTGGCAGCGGATGGCTACACCTTC

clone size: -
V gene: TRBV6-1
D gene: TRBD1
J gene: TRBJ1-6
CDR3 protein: CASSKETGGYNSPLHF
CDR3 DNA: TGTGCCAGCAGTAAGGAGACAGGGGGGTATAATTCACCCCTCCACTTT

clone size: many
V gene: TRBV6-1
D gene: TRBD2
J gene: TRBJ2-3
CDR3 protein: CASVPDGGLAGPDTQYF
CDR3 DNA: TGTGCCAGCGTTCCCGACGGGGGACTAGCGGGGCCAGATACGCAGTATTTT

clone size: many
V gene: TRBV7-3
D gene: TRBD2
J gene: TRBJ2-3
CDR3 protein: CASSLGSAGGPRDTQYF
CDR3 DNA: TGTGCCAGCAGCTTAGGATCAGCGGGAGGGCCTAGGGATACGCAGTATTTT

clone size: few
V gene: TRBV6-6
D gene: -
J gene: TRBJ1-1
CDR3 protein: CASIYSTGNLRAEAFF
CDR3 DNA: TGTGCCAGCATTTACTCTACAGGGAATTTACGAGCTGAAGCTTTCTTC

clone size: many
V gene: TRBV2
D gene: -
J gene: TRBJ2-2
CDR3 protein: CASRSPRGTGELFF
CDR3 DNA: TGTGCCAGCAGGTCCCCCAGGGGCACCGGGGAGCTGTTTTTT

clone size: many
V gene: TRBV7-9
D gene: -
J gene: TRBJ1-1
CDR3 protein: CASRAVNTEAFF
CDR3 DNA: TGTGCCAGCAGAGCGGTGAACACTGAAGCTTTCTTT

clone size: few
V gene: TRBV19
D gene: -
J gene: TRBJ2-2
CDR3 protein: CATQGGWGSSGELFF
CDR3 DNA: TGTGCCACCCAGGGGGGTTGGGGTAGCTCCGGGGAGCTGTTTTTT

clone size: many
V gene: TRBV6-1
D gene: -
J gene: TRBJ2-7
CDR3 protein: CASSLGRTSYEQYF
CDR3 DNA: TGTGCCAGCAGTTTGGGGCGGACATCCTACGAGCAGTACTTC

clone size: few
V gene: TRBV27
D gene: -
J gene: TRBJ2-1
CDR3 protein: CASSLVRGDEQFF
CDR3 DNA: TGTGCCAGCAGTTTAGTTAGGGGAGATGAGCAGTTCTTC

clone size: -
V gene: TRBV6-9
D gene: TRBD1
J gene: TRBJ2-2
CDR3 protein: CASKTGEVAGELFF
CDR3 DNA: TGTGCCAGCAAGACAGGGGAGGTCGCCGGGGAGCTGTTTTTT

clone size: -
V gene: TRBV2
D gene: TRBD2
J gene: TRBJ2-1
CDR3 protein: CASLVGGPYNEQFF
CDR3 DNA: TGTGCCAGCCTTGTGGGAGGGCCTTACAATGAGCAGTTCTTC

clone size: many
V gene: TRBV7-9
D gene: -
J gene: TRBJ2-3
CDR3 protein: CASSPGQAYTDTQYF
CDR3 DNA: TGTGCCAGCAGCCCAGGCCAGGCTTACACAGATACGCAGTATTTT

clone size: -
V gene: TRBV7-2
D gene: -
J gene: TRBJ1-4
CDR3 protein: CASNLMGPIFNEKLFF
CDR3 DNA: TGTGCCAGCAACTTGATGGGGCCTATCTTTAATGAAAAACTGTTTTTT